The 25 T cell receptor beta chains below come from one sample, sequenced in a study of long-term antiretroviral therapy in people with HIV. Version v3.0 of the immunoSEQ assay ran at survey level. Measured with immunoSEQ multiplex PCR; TCRdb has only the in-frame clones, and not every one. The table includes 27,000 or so clones, approximately 87% detected once. The material was unsorted PBMCs, obtained 4.7 to 5 years after starting antiretroviral therapy. Receptors were obtained from a man aged 40-49 years with HIV.

The V gene is TRBV10-2, the J gene TRBJ2-1; no definite D call. Trimming stripped 4 bases from V and 5 bases from J, with 24 bases between. Germline values: CDR1 WSHSY, CDR2 SAAADI. This CDR3 region has 18 residues. In nucleotides, the CDR3 is TGCGCCAGCAGTGCCGAGGCAGGACCCGTTAATATCGACAATGAGCAGTTCTTC. Translated: CASSAEAGPVNIDNEQFF.

This chain uses TRBV19 with TRBJ2-7; 9 bases are shared with TRBD1. The CDR3 is 13 residues long. V dropped 9 bases and J dropped 5; count of bases not matched to a gene: 8. Germline V gene sequence: CDR1 LNHDA, CDR2 SQIVND (reference sequence). This CDR3 reads CASRRQGVDEQYF. The CDR3 coding sequence is TGTGCCAGCAGGAGACAGGGGGTCGACGAGCAGTACTTC.

This clone was seen only once. The J gene is TRBJ2-2, the V gene TRBV20-1, with TRBD1 matching 7 bases. Per the germline V gene, CDR1 is DFQATT and CDR2 is SNEGSKA (reference sequence). There are 11 residues in the CDR3. Trimming removed 5 bases from V and 10 bases from J; junction bases left unmatched: 4. The CDR3 DNA is TGCAGTGCTGACAGGGCCCAGGAGCTGTTTTTT. Its translation is CSADRAQELFF.

The chain combines TRBV7-9 with TRBJ2-7; TRBD1 might be the D (6 bases). Germline CDR1 is SEHNR and CDR2 is FQNEAQ (reference sequence). The CDR3 contains 14 residues. V was cut by 1 base and J by 6 bases, with 13 bases left in between. In DNA, the CDR3 is TGTGCCAGCAGCTTAGGTGCCAGGGGTTCCGAGCAGTACTTC. Its protein is CASSLGARGSEQYF. Supplemented by reference TRBV7-9 and TRBJ2-7, the full variable domain reads DTGVSQNPRHKITKRGQNVTFRCDPISEHNRLYWYRQTLGQGPEFLTYFQNEAQLEKSRLLSDRFSAERPKGSFSTLEIQRTEQGDSAMYLCASSLGARGSEQYFGPGTRLTVT.

V is TRBV7-9 and J is TRBJ2-1, with TRBD1 as a possible D gene (6 bases). V was pared by 8 bases and J by 4 bases, with 12 bases between. From germline, CDR1 is SEHNR and CDR2 FQNEAQ (reference sequence). The CDR3 is made up of 13 amino acids. CDR3 in DNA: TGTGCCAGCCTCAGGGGTTCATACAATGAGCAGTTCTTC. It encodes CASLRGSYNEQFF.

The V call is TRBV6-1, the J call TRBJ1-1, with TRBD1 identical over 7 bases. The germline gives CDR1 MNHNS, CDR2 SASEGT. The ends lost 6 bases at V and 1 base at J; junction bases unmatched: 5. The CDR3 spans 14 residues. This chain's CDR3 is CASRTGQENTEAFF. Written as DNA, the CDR3 is TGTGCCAGCAGGACAGGACAGGAGAACACTGAAGCTTTCTTT.

This rearrangement joins TRBV19 to TRBJ2-6, with 9 bases identical to TRBD1. This CDR3 has 20 residues. Germline lookup yields CDR1 LNHDA and CDR2 SQIVND (reference sequence). J was trimmed by 4 bases and V by 2 bases; bases with no gene match: 15. In nucleotides, the CDR3 is TGTGCCAGTAGTATAAGGGTGAGTGGACAGGGGAGCACCGGGGCCAACGTCCTGACTTTC. Encoded protein: CASSIRVSGQGSTGANVLTF. Together with reference TRBV19 and TRBJ2-6, the CDR3 gives the full variable domain: DGGITQSPKYLFRKEGQNVTLSCEQNLNHDAMYWYRQDPGQGLRLIYYSQIVNDFQKGDIAEGYSVSREKKESFPLTVTSAQKNPTAFYLCASSIRVSGQGSTGANVLTFGAGSRLTVL.

This chain connects TRBV28 to TRBJ2-7; possibly TRBD1 for D (5 bases). CDR1 and CDR2 (germline): MDHEN, SYDVKM. Trimming left V 5 bases short and J 2 bases short, with 16 bases between. This CDR3 has 15 amino acids. The DNA for the CDR3 is TGTGCCAGCAGTCAGCCAGGACAAAGCACCTACGAGCAGTACTTC. This translates into CASSQPGQSTYEQYF.

The CDR3 coding sequence is TGTGCCAGCAGCTTAGCTCCCGGACTCGGGGGGGAGCTGTTTTTT. It yields the protein CASSLAPGLGGELFF. J is TRBJ2-2 and V is TRBV7-2, with a possible D match to TRBD2 (5 bases). Germline V gene sequence: CDR1 SGHTA, CDR2 FQGNSA. Trimming cost V 0 bases and J 8 bases, with 13 bases left between them. This CDR3 region has 15 residues. The full variable domain, in which reference TRBV7-2 and TRBJ2-2 provide the parts outside the CDR3, is GAGVSQSPSNKVTEKGKDVELRCDPISGHTALYWYRQSLGQGLEFLIYFQGNSAPDKSGLPSDRFSAERTGGSVSTLTIQRTQQEDSAVYLCASSLAPGLGGELFFGEGSRLTVL.

The chain is built from TRBV5-1 and TRBJ2-1; 9 bases fit TRBD1. This CDR3 contains 15 residues. V dropped 5 bases and J dropped 2; count of bases not matched to a gene: 5. Germline CDR1 SGHRS, CDR2 YFSETQ. The CDR3 here is CASSLTGGAYNEQFF. CDR3 coding DNA: TGCGCCAGCAGTCTGACAGGGGGAGCCTACAATGAGCAGTTCTTC.

The chain couples TRBV7-5 to TRBJ2-4; TRBD2, as called in the table, went unchecked against the DNA. TRBV7-5 is a known pseudogene. The CDR3 loop spans 12 amino acids. The CDR3 DNA reads TGTGCCAGAAGCCCTACGAGGGACATTCAGTACTTC. Amino acids: CARSPTRDIQYF.

The chain links TRBV4-2 to TRBJ1-5; D is ambiguous. V shed 0 bases and J shed 3 bases, with 6 bases lying between them. The CDR3 consists of 14 residues. Germline V gene sequence: CDR1 LGHNA, CDR2 YNFKEQ. The CDR3 DNA reads as TGTGCCAGCAGCCAAGAAAGGGACAATCAGCCCCAGCATTTT. As protein: CASSQERDNQPQHF.

The chain is built from TRBV18 and TRBJ1-6; TRBD1 matches 7 bases. The CDR3 totals 15 residues. V shed 3 bases and J 7 bases; nucleotides not matched to a gene: 6. Germline assignment: CDR1 KGHSH and CDR2 LQKENI. CDR3: CASSPWGQPNSPLHF. The DNA for the CDR3 is TGTGCCAGCTCACCCTGGGGACAGCCAAATTCACCCCTCCACTTT.

CDR3 coding DNA: TGTGCCAGCAGTGCTGCCGGGCCGAACACTGAAGCTTTCTTT. The encoded protein is CASSAAGPNTEAFF. The chain joins TRBV27 to TRBJ1-1; D uncertain. V dropped 5 bases and J dropped 1 base, with 11 bases sitting between them. CDR3 length equals 14 residues. CDR1 and CDR2 from the germline V gene are MNHEY and SMNVEV (reference sequence).

The chain links TRBV6-5 to TRBJ2-3, with a tentative D call TRBD1 (6 bases). The CDR3 is made up of 14 amino acids. Germline V lookup: CDR1 MNHEY, CDR2 SVGAGI. Trimming cost V 6 bases and J 4 bases, with 14 bases left between them. In nucleotides, the CDR3 is TGTGCCAGCAGCTACGGGACAAGCTCAGATACGCAGTATTTT. Translated, it gives CASSYGTSSDTQYF.

This rearrangement joins TRBV29-1 to TRBJ1-1, with no clear D. This CDR3 contains 12 residues. The germline V gene has CDR1 SQVTM and CDR2 ANQGSEA. V lost 4 bases and J 4 bases, leaving 10 bases between the germline ends. CDR3 bases: TGCAGCGTTGCTCACTGGGGCACTGAAGCTTTCTTT. As protein: CSVAHWGTEAFF.

J is TRBJ2-7 and V is TRBV7-6; maybe TRBD1 (7 bases). Per the germline V gene, CDR1 is SGHVS and CDR2 is FNYEAQ. This CDR3 is 11 amino acids long. V lost 5 bases, J lost 6 bases, and 8 bases lay in between. This CDR3 is CASSQGGEQYF. The CDR3 nucleotides are TGTGCCAGCAGCCAGGGGGGCGAGCAGTACTTC.

This sequence joins TRBV10-3 and TRBJ2-2, with unresolved D. CDR1 and CDR2 (germline): ENHRY, SYGVKD. V was cut by 10 bases and J by 2 bases, with 11 bases left in between. There are 13 residues in the CDR3. The CDR3 bases are TGTGCCACCCGCCCTGATAACACCGGGGAGCTGTTTTTT. Residues: CATRPDNTGELFF.

V gene TRBV6-5 combines with J gene TRBJ1-5; the match to TRBD1 covers 8 bases. Germline CDR1 is MNHEY and CDR2 is SVGAGI. This CDR3 spans 13 amino acids. Trimming cost V 6 bases and J 8 bases; bases outside gene matches: 6. The CDR3 coding sequence is TGTGCCAGCAGATTGGGACAGGCTAAGCCCCAGCATTTT. Translating it yields CASRLGQAKPQHF.

This chain joins TRBV7-2 and TRBJ2-3, with 9 bases aligning to TRBD2. Looked up from germline, CDR1 is SGHTA and CDR2 is FQGNSA. The J segment lost 9 bases and the V segment lost 2 bases, leaving 15 bases of the junction unmatched. The CDR3 loop spans 17 amino acids. Here the CDR3 DNA reads TGTGCCAGCAGCTTATTTTTTGCGGGAGGGCCTAGAGGCACGCAGTATTTT. As protein: CASSLFFAGGPRGTQYF.

This clone was picked up one time. The rearrangement links TRBV6-6 to TRBJ1-3, with D unclear. Trimming removed 6 bases at V and 2 bases at J, with 11 bases between. The germline V gene has CDR1 MNHNY and CDR2 SVGAGI (reference sequence). This CDR3 spans 14 amino acids. The CDR3 sequence: CASRKLATGNTIYF. CDR3 nucleotides: TGTGCCAGCAGGAAACTTGCAACTGGAAACACCATATATTTT.

The chain links TRBV15 to TRBJ1-1; D perhaps matches TRBD1 (6 bases). V shed 0 bases and J shed 8 bases, with 16 bases lying between them. The V gene's germline CDR1 is LNHNV and CDR2 YYDKDF (reference sequence). CDR3 length equals 15 residues. CDR3 DNA sequence: TGTGCCACCAGCAGAGAATTCACAGGGACCTTCGAAGCTTTCTTT. Amino acid sequence: CATSREFTGTFEAFF.

The chain has TRBV18 and TRBJ2-1; possible D gene TRBD2, 6 bases. This CDR3 is built from 16 residues. Germline CDR1 KGHSH, CDR2 LQKENI. The ends were cut back, 4 bases at V and 1 base at J, with 14 bases in the middle. CDR3 sequence: CASSQAGGASYNEQFF. CDR3 nucleotide sequence: TGTGCCAGCTCACAGGCGGGCGGGGCTTCCTACAATGAGCAGTTCTTC. The full variable domain, in which reference TRBV18 and TRBJ2-1 provide the parts outside the CDR3, is NAGVMQNPRHLVRRRGQEARLRCSPMKGHSHVYWYRQLPEEGLKFMVYLQKENIIDESGMPKERFSAEFPKEGPSILRIQQVVRGDSAAYFCASSQAGGASYNEQFFGPGTRLTVL.

The chain couples TRBV28 to TRBJ2-1; D is undetermined. Trimming removed 4 bases from V and 5 bases from J, with 6 bases in between. The CDR3 has 12 amino acids. Germline V gene lookup returns CDR1 MDHEN and CDR2 SYDVKM. This CDR3 is CASSSRNNEQFF. The CDR3 nucleotides read TGTGCCAGCAGTTCCAGAAACAATGAGCAGTTCTTC.

The genes are TRBV7-9 and TRBJ2-7; a possible D gene is TRBD1 (6 bases). V gave up 5 bases and J gave up 7 bases, with 18 bases separating them. In germline, CDR1 is SEHNR, CDR2 FQNEAQ (reference sequence). The CDR3 loop spans 14 amino acids. The CDR3 region has the DNA TGTGCCAGCAGCCGGGCCGGGACACCAGGGGAGCAGTACTTC. Translation gives CASSRAGTPGEQYF. Full variable domain (missing parts from reference TRBV7-9 and TRBJ2-7): DTGVSQNPRHKITKRGQNVTFRCDPISEHNRLYWYRQTLGQGPEFLTYFQNEAQLEKSRLLSDRFSAERPKGSFSTLEIQRTEQGDSAMYLCASSRAGTPGEQYFGPGTRLTVT.